This TCR beta chain was captured by sequencing in a study of OX40 agonist ivuxolimab in advanced cancers. Broadly, across the study: Ivuxolimab, which targeted the costimulatory receptor OX40 (CD134), was an agonistic, fully human IgG2 monoclonal antibody. Intravenous ivuxolimab was administered to patients every 2 weeks at six dose levels: 0.01, 0.1, 0.3, 1.5, 3 and 10 mg/kg. Among the roughly 50 dose-escalation patients, approximately 20 had hepatocellular carcinoma, 15 or so melanoma, 9 renal cell carcinoma and 9 head and neck cancer. A male proportion of 70% to 90% and a mean age of roughly 55 years, ranging from roughly 20 to 80, were recorded for the dose-escalation cohort. Patients were allowed to have had prior anti-PD-1, anti-PD-L1 or anti-CTLA-4 therapy, and 30% to 50% of the dose-escalation patients had previously received checkpoint inhibitors. Partial responses occurred in three dose-escalation patients, of whom one had hepatocellular carcinoma and two had cutaneous melanoma. The point of sequencing TCRbeta in the periphery was to test whether ivuxolimab changed TCR sequence diversity and drove clonal T-cell expansion. The paper reports the monotherapy dose-escalation portion (N of about 50 patients) of the phase I ivuxolimab trial. The research as a whole found: Clonal expansion of both CD4+ and CD8+ blood T cells was observed from baseline to week 6 at doses 0.1 to 3.0 mg/kg. Low levels of normalized T-cell clonal expansion were also shown by some nonresponding patients. On average, CD8+ T cells showed more expanded clones than CD4+ T cells after ivuxolimab. In the 0.1-3.0 mg/kg groups, partial responders had among the lowest normalized peripheral clonal expansion, particularly in CD8+ T cells. Antigen specificity was not determined for the clonally expanded peripheral T cells.

To sequence the TCRbeta CDR3 region, genomic DNA was isolated from the sorted cells. TCRbeta CDR3 regions were sequenced using the immunoSEQ Assay. The immuneACCESS repertoire file appears here via TCRdb, limited to in-frame rearrangements. These files lack a portion of the clones; in checked studies, under half of the deficit traces to unresolved V genes, and the cause of the others is not known. A total of about 48,000 clones appear in this sample, under 85% of them only once. About 1% of the sample rests with the top ten. As regards this clone: Its specific antigen is unknown. No much larger clone exists at a distance of one base, and base qualities are not known.

In the germline V gene (reference sequence), CDR1 corresponds to LNHDA and CDR2 to SQIVND. The CDR3 contains 16 residues, cysteine and phenylalanine counted. This entry keeps only the CDR3 DNA: 48 bases, framed from base 1. Cut back by 3 bases and 0 bases, the V and J ends lie 9 bases apart. Patients with autoimmune disease history or receiving systemic immunosuppression were excluded from the trial. Peripheral blood for TCR sequencing was collected from all dose cohorts at baseline, on cycle 4 day 1, and on cycle 7 day 1. Samples were obtained from an open-label, multicenter, first-in-human phase I dose-escalation trial of ivuxolimab. Adults with locally advanced or metastatic head and neck squamous cell, hepatocellular, melanoma or renal cell carcinoma were enrolled in the trial. CD4+ and CD8+ T cells were sorted separately from peripheral blood before TCR sequencing.

The material sequenced was CD4+ or CD8+ T cells sorted from blood, taken in a trial of the OX40 agonist ivuxolimab. The receptor's source is an adult with an advanced solid tumor such as melanoma, head and neck, liver or kidney cancer. The sequence joins TRBV19 to TRBJ2-6, with the D gene not clear enough to name. The CDR3 region has the sequence CASSIGVFSGANVLTF. The DNA reads TGTGCCAGTAGTATCGGTGTCTTCTCTGGGGCCAACGTCCTGACTTTC.